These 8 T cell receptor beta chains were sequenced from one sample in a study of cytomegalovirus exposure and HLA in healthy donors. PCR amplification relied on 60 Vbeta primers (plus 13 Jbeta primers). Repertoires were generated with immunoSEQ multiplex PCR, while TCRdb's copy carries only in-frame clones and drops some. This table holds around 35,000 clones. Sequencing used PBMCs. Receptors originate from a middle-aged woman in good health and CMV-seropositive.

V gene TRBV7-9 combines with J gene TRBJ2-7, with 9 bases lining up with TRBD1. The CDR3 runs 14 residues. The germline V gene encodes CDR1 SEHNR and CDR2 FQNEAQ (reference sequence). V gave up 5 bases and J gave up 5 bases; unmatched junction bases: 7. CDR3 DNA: TGTGCCAGCAGCCACGGGGACAGGGTCCACGAGCAGTACTTC. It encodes CASSHGDRVHEQYF. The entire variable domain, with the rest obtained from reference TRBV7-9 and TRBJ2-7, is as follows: DTGVSQNPRHKITKRGQNVTFRCDPISEHNRLYWYRQTLGQGPEFLTYFQNEAQLEKSRLLSDRFSAERPKGSFSTLEIQRTEQGDSAMYLCASSHGDRVHEQYFGPGTRLTVT.

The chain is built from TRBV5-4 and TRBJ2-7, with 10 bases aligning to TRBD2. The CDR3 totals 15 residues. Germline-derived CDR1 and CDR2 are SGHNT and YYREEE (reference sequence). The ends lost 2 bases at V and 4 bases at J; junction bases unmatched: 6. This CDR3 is CASSFLPSGSYEQYF. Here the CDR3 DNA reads TGTGCCAGCAGCTTTCTTCCTAGCGGGAGTTACGAGCAGTACTTC.

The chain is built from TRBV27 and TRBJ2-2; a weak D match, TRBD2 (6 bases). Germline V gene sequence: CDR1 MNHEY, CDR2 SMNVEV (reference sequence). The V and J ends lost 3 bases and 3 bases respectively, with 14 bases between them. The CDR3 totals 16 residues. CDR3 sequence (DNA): TGTGCCAGCAGTTTCTCCGCGGGATTGTACACCGGGGAGCTGTTTTTT. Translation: CASSFSAGLYTGELFF.

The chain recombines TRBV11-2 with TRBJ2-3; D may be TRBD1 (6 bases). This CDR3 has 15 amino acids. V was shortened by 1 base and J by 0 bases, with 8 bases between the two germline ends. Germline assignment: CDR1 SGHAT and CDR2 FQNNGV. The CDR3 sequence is CASSLGRGSTDTQYF. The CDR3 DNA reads TGTGCCAGCAGCTTAGGCAGGGGTAGCACAGATACGCAGTATTTT.

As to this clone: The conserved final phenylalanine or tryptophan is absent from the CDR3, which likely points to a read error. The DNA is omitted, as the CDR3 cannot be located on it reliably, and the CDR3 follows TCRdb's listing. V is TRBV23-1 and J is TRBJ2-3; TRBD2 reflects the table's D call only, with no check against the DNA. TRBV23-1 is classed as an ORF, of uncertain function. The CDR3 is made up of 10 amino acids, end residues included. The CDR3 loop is CASSQSRPCD.

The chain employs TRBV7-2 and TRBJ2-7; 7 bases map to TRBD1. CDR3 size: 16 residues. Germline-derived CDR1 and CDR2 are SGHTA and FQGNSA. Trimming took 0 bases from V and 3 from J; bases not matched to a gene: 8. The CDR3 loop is CASSLATGTANYEQYF. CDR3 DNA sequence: TGTGCCAGCAGCTTAGCAACCGGGACAGCGAACTACGAGCAGTACTTC.

CDR3 amino acids: CASSRRTSGDPGELFF. Here the CDR3 DNA reads TGTGCCAGCAGCCGCCGGACTAGCGGGGACCCCGGGGAGCTGTTTTTT. This chain joins TRBV11-1 and TRBJ2-2; TRBD2 matches 12 bases. Per the germline V gene, CDR1 is SGHAT and CDR2 is FQDESV (reference sequence). V gave up 5 bases and J gave up 6 bases; unmatched junction bases: 7. The length of the CDR3 is 16 residues.

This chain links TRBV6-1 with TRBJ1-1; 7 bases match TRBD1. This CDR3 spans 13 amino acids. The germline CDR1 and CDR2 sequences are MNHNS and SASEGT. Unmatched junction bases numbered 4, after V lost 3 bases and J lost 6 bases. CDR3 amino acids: CASSDRDSPEAFF. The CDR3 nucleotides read TGTGCCAGCAGTGATAGGGACAGCCCTGAAGCTTTCTTT.